This entry concerns a single T cell receptor beta chain. Its target is not known. Found in a library prepared for alpha chains, this beta chain is an off-target read, and its abundance has little meaning. In TCRdb, the 5' RACE reads were re-called with MiXCR into one record per CDR3 protein. In the table there are 250 to 300 distinct CDR3 sequences, approximately 40% of which are singletons. This sample is drawn from a study of spatial heterogeneity in lung cancer. Study conclusions and caveats: Tumor mutation counts were tracked by expanded intratumoral alpha and beta TCR counts.

Time point reported: sample taken at primary tumor resection. The origin of this receptor is a female donor with early-stage non-small cell lung cancer. The material sequenced was lung tumor tissue, taken at surgery.

The CDR3 DNA sequence: TGTGCCAGCCTTAGTTTCGCCTATGGCTACACCTTC. Translation gives CASLSFAYGYTF. The chain combines TRBV6-5 with TRBJ1-2; D is undetermined. V lost 8 bases and J 4 bases, leaving 11 bases between the germline ends. The CDR3 contains 12 residues. Germline-derived CDR1 and CDR2 are MNHEY and SVGAGI.